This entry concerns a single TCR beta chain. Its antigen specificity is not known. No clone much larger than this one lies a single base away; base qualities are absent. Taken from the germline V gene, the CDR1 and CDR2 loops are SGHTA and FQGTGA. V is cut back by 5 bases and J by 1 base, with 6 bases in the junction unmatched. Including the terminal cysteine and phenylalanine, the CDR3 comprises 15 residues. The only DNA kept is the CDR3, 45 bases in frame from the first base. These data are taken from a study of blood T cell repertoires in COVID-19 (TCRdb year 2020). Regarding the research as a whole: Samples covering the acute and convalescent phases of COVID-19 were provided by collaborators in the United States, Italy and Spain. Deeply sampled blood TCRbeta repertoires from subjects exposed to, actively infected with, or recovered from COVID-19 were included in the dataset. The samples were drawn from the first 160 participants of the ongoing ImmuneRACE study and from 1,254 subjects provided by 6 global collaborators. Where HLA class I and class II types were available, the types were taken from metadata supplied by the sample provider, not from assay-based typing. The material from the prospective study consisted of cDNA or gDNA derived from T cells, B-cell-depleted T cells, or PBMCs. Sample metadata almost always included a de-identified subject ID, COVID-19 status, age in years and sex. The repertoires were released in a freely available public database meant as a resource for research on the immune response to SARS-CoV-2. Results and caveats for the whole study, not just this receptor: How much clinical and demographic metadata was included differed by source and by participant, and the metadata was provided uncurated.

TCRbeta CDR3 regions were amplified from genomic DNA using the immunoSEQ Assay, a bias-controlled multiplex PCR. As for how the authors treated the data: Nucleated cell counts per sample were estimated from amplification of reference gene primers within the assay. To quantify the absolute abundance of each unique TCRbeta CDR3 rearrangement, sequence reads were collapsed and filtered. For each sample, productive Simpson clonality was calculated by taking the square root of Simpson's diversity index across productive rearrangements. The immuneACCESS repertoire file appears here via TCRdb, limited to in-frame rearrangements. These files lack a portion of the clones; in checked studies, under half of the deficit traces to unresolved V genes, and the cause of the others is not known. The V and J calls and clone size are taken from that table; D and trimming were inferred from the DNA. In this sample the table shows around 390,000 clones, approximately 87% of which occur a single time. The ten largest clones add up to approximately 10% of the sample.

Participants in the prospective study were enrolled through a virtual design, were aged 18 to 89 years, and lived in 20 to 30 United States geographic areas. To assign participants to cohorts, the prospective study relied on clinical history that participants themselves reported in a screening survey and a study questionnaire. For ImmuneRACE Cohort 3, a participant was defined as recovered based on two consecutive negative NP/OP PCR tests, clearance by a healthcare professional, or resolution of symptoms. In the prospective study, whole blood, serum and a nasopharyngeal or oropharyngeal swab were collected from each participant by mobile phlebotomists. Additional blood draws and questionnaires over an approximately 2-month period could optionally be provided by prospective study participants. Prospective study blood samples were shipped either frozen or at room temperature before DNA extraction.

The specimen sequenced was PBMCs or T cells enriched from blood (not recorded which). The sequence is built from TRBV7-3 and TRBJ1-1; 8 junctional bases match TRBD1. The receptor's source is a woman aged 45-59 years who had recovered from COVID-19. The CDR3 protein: CASSMSGTGNTEAFF. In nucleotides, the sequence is TGTGCCAGCAGCATGTCCGGGACAGGGAACACTGAAGCTTTCTTT. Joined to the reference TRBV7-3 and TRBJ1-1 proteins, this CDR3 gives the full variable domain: GAGVSQTPSNKVTEKGKYVELRCDPISGHTALYWYRQSLGQGPEFLIYFQGTGAADDSGLPNDRFFAVRPEGSVSTLKIQRTERGDSAVYLCASSMSGTGNTEAFFGQGTRLTVV.